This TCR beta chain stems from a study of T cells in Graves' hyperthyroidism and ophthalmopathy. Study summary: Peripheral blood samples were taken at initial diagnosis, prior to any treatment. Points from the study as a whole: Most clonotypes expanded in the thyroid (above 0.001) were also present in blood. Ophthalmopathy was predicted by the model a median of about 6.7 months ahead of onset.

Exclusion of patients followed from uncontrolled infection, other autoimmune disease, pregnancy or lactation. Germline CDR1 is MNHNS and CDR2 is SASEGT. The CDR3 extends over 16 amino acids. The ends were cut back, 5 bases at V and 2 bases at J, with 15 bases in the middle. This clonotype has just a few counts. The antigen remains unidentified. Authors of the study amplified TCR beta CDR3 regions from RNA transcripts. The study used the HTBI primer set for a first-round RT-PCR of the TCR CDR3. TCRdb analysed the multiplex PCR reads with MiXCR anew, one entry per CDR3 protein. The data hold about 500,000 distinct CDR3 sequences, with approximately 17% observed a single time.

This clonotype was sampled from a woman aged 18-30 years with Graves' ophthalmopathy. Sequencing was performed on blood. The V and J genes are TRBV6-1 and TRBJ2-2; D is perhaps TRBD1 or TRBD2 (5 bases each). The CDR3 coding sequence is TGTGCCAGCAGTACCTACGGGACGGAAAACACCGGGGAGCTGTTTTTT. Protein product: CASSTYGTENTGELFF.